The 8 T cell receptor beta chains below come from one sample, sequenced in a study of OX40 agonist ivuxolimab in advanced cancers. Repertoires were generated with immunoSEQ multiplex PCR, while TCRdb's copy carries only in-frame clones and drops some. The sample consists of over 55,000 clones, roughly 84% of them appearing once. The specimen comprised CD4+ or CD8+ T cells sorted from blood, sampled in a trial of the OX40 agonist ivuxolimab. These TCRs come from an adult with an advanced solid tumor such as melanoma, head and neck, liver or kidney cancer.

The chain links TRBV6-1 to TRBJ1-1; weak D call: TRBD1 (6 bases). CDR1 is MNHNS and CDR2 is SASEGT in the germline V gene. The V end was cut by 2 bases, the J end by 2 bases, with 12 bases between. The CDR3 covers 15 residues. DNA for the CDR3: TGTGCCAGCAGTGAATATTGGGGACAAAACACTGAAGCTTTCTTT. Translating gives CASSEYWGQNTEAFF.

This clone showed up many times. V usage is TRBV11-2 and J usage is TRBJ1-3; no firm D call. V was cut by 1 base and J by 10 bases, with 11 bases left in between. Looked up from germline, CDR1 is SGHAT and CDR2 is FQNNGV. The CDR3 consists of 13 residues. For the CDR3, the DNA is TGTGCCAGCAGCTTAGTGTCCACCCGGACCATATATTTT. Translated, it gives CASSLVSTRTIYF.

This chain joins TRBV28 and TRBJ1-4; D perhaps matches TRBD1 (6 bases). Deletions cut 4 bases from V and 6 bases from J, with 15 bases between. In germline, CDR1 is MDHEN, CDR2 SYDVKM. The length of the CDR3 is 15 residues. The CDR3 spells CASSSPRGRDEKLFF. DNA for the CDR3: TGTGCCAGCAGTTCTCCTCGGGGGCGGGATGAAAAACTGTTTTTT.

The rearrangement uses TRBV28 and TRBJ2-2; 7 bases are a match to TRBD2. There are 15 residues in the CDR3. Losses at the gene ends were 7 bases for V and 4 bases for J; bases not matched to a gene: 9. Germline loops: CDR1 MDHEN, CDR2 SYDVKM. In DNA form, the CDR3 reads TGTGCCAGCACCCGGGAGGCCGGGGTCACCGGGGAGCTGTTTTTT. This codes for CASTREAGVTGELFF. Full variable domain (outside the CDR3, taken from reference TRBV28 and TRBJ2-2): DVKVTQSSRYLVKRTGEKVFLECVQDMDHENMFWYRQDPGLGLRLIYFSYDVKMKEKGDIPEGYSVSREKKERFSLILESASTNQTSMYLCASTREAGVTGELFFGEGSRLTVL.

The chain joins TRBV6-1 to TRBJ2-5; D is ambiguous. This CDR3 has 12 residues. The V end lost 6 bases, the J end lost 5 bases, and 10 bases lay between the germline ends. Per the germline V gene, CDR1 is MNHNS and CDR2 is SASEGT. The CDR3 sequence is CASSSSRETQYF. The CDR3 DNA sequence: TGTGCCAGCAGCTCTAGTCGGGAGACCCAGTACTTC.

V and J are TRBV10-2 and TRBJ2-2; 8 nucleotides align to TRBD2. Trimming at V came to 6 bases and at J to 5 bases, leaving 8 bases not matched to a gene. CDR1 WSHSY and CDR2 SAAADI come from the germline V gene. The CDR3 totals 15 residues. The CDR3, as DNA: TGCGCCAGCAGCCGGGAGGGCCTGGGGACCGGGGAGCTGTTTTTT. Translating it yields CASSREGLGTGELFF.

The chain uses TRBV2 and TRBJ1-1, with 11 nucleotides matching TRBD1. In germline, CDR1 is SNHLY, CDR2 FYNNEI. The junction had 3 bases not matched to a gene; V was cut back by 7 bases and J by 2 bases. The CDR3 length is 14 residues. CDR3 loop: CASMDRGLNTEAFF. Written as DNA, the CDR3 is TGTGCCAGCATGGACAGGGGGCTTAACACTGAAGCTTTCTTT. The whole variable domain, filled in from reference TRBV2 and TRBJ1-1, reads EPEVTQTPSHQVTQMGQEVILRCVPISNHLYFYWYRQILGQKVEFLVSFYNNEISEKSEIFDDQFSVERPDGSNFTLKIRSTKLEDSAMYFCASMDRGLNTEAFFGQGTRLTVV.

V gene TRBV5-1 combines with J gene TRBJ2-3; 7 bases fit TRBD1. Unmatched junction bases numbered 12, after V lost 4 bases and J lost 1 base. Per germline, CDR1 SGHRS and CDR2 YFSETQ. The CDR3 extends over 17 amino acids. CDR3 protein: CASSPFSRQGGTDTQYF. The CDR3 nucleotides are TGCGCCAGCAGCCCATTTTCGAGACAGGGCGGCACAGATACGCAGTATTTT. Full variable domain (missing parts from reference TRBV5-1 and TRBJ2-3): KAGVTQTPRYLIKTRGQQVTLSCSPISGHRSVSWYQQTPGQGLQFLFEYFSETQRNKGNFPGRFSGRQFSNSRSEMNVSTLELGDSALYLCASSPFSRQGGTDTQYFGPGTRLTVL.